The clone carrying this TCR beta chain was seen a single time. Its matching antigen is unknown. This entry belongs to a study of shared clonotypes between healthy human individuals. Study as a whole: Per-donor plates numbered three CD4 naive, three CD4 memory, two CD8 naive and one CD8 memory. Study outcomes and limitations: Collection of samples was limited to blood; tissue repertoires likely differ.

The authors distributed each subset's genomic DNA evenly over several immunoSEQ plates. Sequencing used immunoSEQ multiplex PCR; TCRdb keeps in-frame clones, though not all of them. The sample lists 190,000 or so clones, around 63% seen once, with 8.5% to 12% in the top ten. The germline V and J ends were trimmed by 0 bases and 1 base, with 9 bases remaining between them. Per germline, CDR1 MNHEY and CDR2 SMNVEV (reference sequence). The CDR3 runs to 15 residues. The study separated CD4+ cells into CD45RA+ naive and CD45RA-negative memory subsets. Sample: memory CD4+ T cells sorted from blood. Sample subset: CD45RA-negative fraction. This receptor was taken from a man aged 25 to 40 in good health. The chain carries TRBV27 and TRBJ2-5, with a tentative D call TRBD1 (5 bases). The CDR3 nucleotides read TGTGCCAGCAGTTTATCTTGGGGCCGCCAAGAGACCCAGTACTTC. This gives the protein CASSLSWGRQETQYF.